The 4 T cell receptor beta chains below were found in one sample sequenced in a study of graft-versus-host responses after intestinal transplantation. Their antigens remain unidentified. Generated by immunoSEQ multiplex PCR, the TCRdb table keeps only in-frame clones and is missing some. The table has about 50,000 clones, 65% to 85% seen once. The sequencing used unstimulated CD4+ T cells sorted from spleen or lymph node cells, collected before transplant. The source of these receptors is a human donor who was the organ donor for an intestinal transplant.

The V call is TRBV6-5, the J call TRBJ2-3, with D uncertain. The CDR3 totals 15 residues. Germline CDR1 and CDR2: MNHEY and SVGAGI. With 5 bases removed from V and 0 bases from J, the gap between germline ends came to 12 bases. The CDR3 spells CASSPRPVSTDTQYF. In DNA, the CDR3 is TGTGCCAGCAGTCCGCGACCTGTTAGCACAGATACGCAGTATTTT.

The count of this clone is one. The chain joins TRBV4-1 to TRBJ2-7; possibly TRBD1 for D (7 bases). Per the germline V gene, CDR1 is MGHRA and CDR2 is YSYEKL. V was clipped by 0 bases and J by 6 bases, with 21 bases between them. This CDR3 contains 17 residues. Here the CDR3 DNA reads TGCGCCAGCAGCCAAGAAACCGAATGGAGGGGGCGCCTCGAGCAGTACTTC. It translates to CASSQETEWRGRLEQYF.

The rearrangement uses TRBV5-6 and TRBJ2-3; D is unresolved. V lost 0 bases and J 9 bases, leaving 2 bases between the germline ends. The CDR3 loop spans 10 amino acids. CDR1 is SGHDT and CDR2 is YYEEEE in the germline V gene. The DNA of the CDR3 is TGTGCCAGCAGCTTGGGGACGCAGTATTTT. Translation: CASSLGTQYF.

The chain has TRBV5-4 and TRBJ1-2; D might be TRBD1 (6 bases). The CDR3 extends over 14 amino acids. The V end was cut by 2 bases, the J end by 4 bases, with 12 bases between. The germline V gene encodes CDR1 SGHNT and CDR2 YYREEE (reference sequence). The CDR3 sequence: CASSFGQTFYGYTF. As DNA, the CDR3 is TGTGCCAGCAGCTTTGGACAGACTTTCTATGGCTACACCTTC.